These 21 T cell receptor beta chains originate from one sample sequenced in a study of blood T cell repertoires in COVID-19. The table came from immunoSEQ multiplex PCR; TCRdb's copy has only in-frame clones and leaves some out. Counted here are 100,000 to 150,000 clones, roughly 85% occurring once; the ten biggest clones make up 20% to 30%. Sequenced sample: peripheral blood. These receptors all stem from a human donor in a cohort sampled during active COVID-19.

V usage is TRBV6-5 and J usage is TRBJ1-6, with D perhaps TRBD1 (6 bases). This CDR3 region has 13 residues. Germline CDR1 is MNHEY and CDR2 is SVGAGI. V was cut by 6 bases and J by 9 bases, with 12 bases left in between. The CDR3 region has the DNA TGTGCCAGCAGGTACAGGGAGGGTTCACCCCTCCACTTT. This codes for CASRYREGSPLHF.

This clone was seen more than once but under ten times. V gene TRBV3-1 (or the pseudogene TRBV3-2) combines with J gene TRBJ2-2, with 7 bases identical to TRBD2. CDR3 length: 14 residues. Looked up from germline, CDR1 is LGHDT and CDR2 is YNNKEL (reference sequence). The ends lost 8 bases at V and 6 bases at J; junction bases unmatched: 9. CDR3 loop: CASLQREGAGELFF. The CDR3 bases are TGTGCCAGCCTACAGCGGGAAGGGGCCGGGGAGCTGTTTTTT.

The V and J genes are TRBV3-1 (or the pseudogene TRBV3-2) and TRBJ2-3; D is unclear. The germline CDR1 and CDR2 sequences are LGHDT and YNNKEL (reference sequence). V shed 0 bases and J shed 2 bases, with 6 bases lying between them. The CDR3 is made up of 14 amino acids. CDR3 DNA: TGTGCCAGCAGCCAAGAAACTTTCACAGATACGCAGTATTTT. Encoded protein: CASSQETFTDTQYF.

This chain connects TRBV2 to TRBJ1-2; D is possibly TRBD1 (6 bases). The CDR3 has 12 residues. Trimming removed 7 bases from V and 7 bases from J, with 13 bases in between. Germline-derived CDR1 and CDR2 are SNHLY and FYNNEI. The CDR3 nucleotides read TGTGCCAGCACAGGGGTCTCCTTTGGCTACACCTTC. It translates to CASTGVSFGYTF.

The chain combines TRBV28 with TRBJ1-5, with no clear D. The CDR3 runs 12 residues. CDR1 and CDR2 from the germline V gene are MDHEN and SYDVKM. V was clipped by 5 bases and J by 7 bases, with 9 bases between them. The CDR3 coding sequence is TGTGCCAGCAGTCCGATGGGCCAGCCCCAGCATTTT. This sequence encodes CASSPMGQPQHF.

This sequence joins TRBV19 and TRBJ2-3; 9 bases agree with TRBD1. The CDR3 spans 14 residues. The J segment lost 3 bases and the V segment lost 5 bases, leaving 3 bases of the junction unmatched. Germline CDR1 LNHDA, CDR2 SQIVND (reference sequence). The CDR3 DNA follows: TGTGCCAGTAGTTTTGGGACAGGGACAGATACGCAGTATTTT. The encoded protein is CASSFGTGTDTQYF.

The chain couples TRBV29-1 to TRBJ2-1, with 9 bases matching TRBD1. The CDR3 runs 13 residues. V was clipped by 8 bases and J by 9 bases; unmatched bases: 11. Germline V CDR1 and CDR2: SQVTM, ANQGSEA. The CDR3 DNA sequence: TGCAGCACAACGGGGACAGGGTTTCTTGAGCAGTTCTTC. Translation: CSTTGTGFLEQFF.

As DNA, the CDR3 is TGTGCCAGCAGTTTAGACGAGATCGGGGAGACCCAGTACTTC. Protein sequence: CASSLDEIGETQYF. The chain combines TRBV6-2 or TRBV6-3 with TRBJ2-5; D gene ambiguous. The CDR3 is 14 amino acids. CDR1 and CDR2 from the germline V gene are MNHEY and SVGEGT. Trimming took off 4 bases at V and 5 bases at J, with 14 bases between the two ends.

This CDR3 is CASSIGTGGFYEQYF. CDR3 in DNA: TGTGCCAGCAGCATAGGGACAGGGGGTTTCTACGAGCAGTACTTC. The chain employs TRBV9 and TRBJ2-7; 11 positions agree with TRBD1. V shed 4 bases and J 3 bases; nucleotides not matched to a gene: 6. The length of the CDR3 is 15 residues. CDR1 is SGDLS, CDR2 YYNGEE, per germline. Full variable domain (rest looked up from reference TRBV9 and TRBJ2-7): DSGVTQTPKHLITATGQRVTLRCSPRSGDLSVYWYQQSLDQGLQFLIQYYNGEERAKGNILERFSAQQFPDLHSELNLSSLELGDSALYFCASSIGTGGFYEQYFGPGTRLTVT.

The chain links TRBV30 to TRBJ2-7; 7 bases map to TRBD1. The V segment lost 8 bases and the J segment 1 base; nucleotides outside the gene matches: 8. Germline CDR1 and CDR2: GTSNPN and SVGIG (reference sequence). This CDR3 is built from 13 residues. The CDR3: CAASAGGSYEQYF. The CDR3 nucleotides are TGTGCCGCAAGCGCAGGGGGTTCCTACGAGCAGTACTTC.

This rearrangement joins TRBV9 to TRBJ1-2; D might be TRBD1 (5 bases). In germline, CDR1 is SGDLS, CDR2 YYNGEE. The length of the CDR3 is 15 residues. With 3 bases removed from V and 4 bases from J, the gap between germline ends came to 16 bases. CDR3 loop: CASSARQLLGYGYTF. As DNA, the CDR3 is TGTGCCAGCAGCGCCAGACAGCTGCTGGGCTATGGCTACACCTTC.

The chain is built from TRBV29-1 and TRBJ2-5; D is possibly TRBD1 (6 bases). The length of the CDR3 is 13 residues. V dropped 5 bases and J dropped 4 bases, with 14 bases sitting between them. The germline V gene has CDR1 SQVTM and CDR2 ANQGSEA. Here the CDR3 reads CSVLGQGRETQYF. CDR3 in DNA: TGCAGCGTTCTGGGACAAGGGAGAGAGACCCAGTACTTC.

The chain couples TRBV7-2 to TRBJ2-1; D is unresolved. V shed 2 bases and J shed 4 bases, with 6 bases lying between them. CDR3 size: 13 residues. Per germline, CDR1 SGHTA and CDR2 FQGNSA. DNA for the CDR3: TGTGCCAGCAGCTTACAGATTTACAATGAGCAGTTCTTC. Its protein product is CASSLQIYNEQFF.

This clone was counted only a few times. The chain employs TRBV3-1 (or the pseudogene TRBV3-2) and TRBJ1-5; tentative D call: TRBD1 (6 bases). With 4 bases removed from V and 6 bases from J, the gap between germline ends came to 13 bases. CDR3 size: 14 residues. Germline assignment: CDR1 LGHDT and CDR2 YNNKEL (reference sequence). The CDR3 region is CASSPARGGQPQHF. The CDR3 region has the DNA TGTGCCAGCAGCCCAGCGAGAGGGGGTCAGCCCCAGCATTTT.

The J gene is TRBJ1-6, the V gene TRBV7-2; D remains ambiguous. There are 13 residues in the CDR3. V was shortened by 0 bases and J by 8 bases, with 5 bases between the two germline ends. Germline V lookup: CDR1 SGHTA, CDR2 FQGNSA. CDR3 in amino acids: CASSLAGDSPLHF. DNA of the CDR3: TGTGCCAGCAGCTTAGCCGGGGATTCACCCCTCCACTTT.

J is TRBJ2-4 and V is TRBV7-8; 7 bases fit TRBD2. The CDR3 has 14 amino acids. V lost 0 bases, J lost 6 bases, and 2 bases stayed unmatched. CDR1 SGHVS and CDR2 FQNEAQ come from the germline V gene. The CDR3 protein is CASSLAGGINIQYF. In nucleotides, the CDR3 is TGTGCCAGCAGCTTAGCGGGGGGGATAAACATTCAGTACTTC.

The chain is built from TRBV2 and TRBJ1-4, with 7 bases fitting TRBD1. V lost 1 base to trimming and J lost 4 bases; unmatched junction nucleotides: 3. The CDR3 has 15 residues. Germline loops: CDR1 SNHLY, CDR2 FYNNEI. CDR3 amino acids: CASSEEGALNEKLFF. Here the CDR3 DNA reads TGTGCCAGCAGTGAAGAGGGGGCCCTTAATGAAAAACTGTTTTTT.

The gene calls are TRBV6-2 or TRBV6-3 and TRBJ2-5; D gene uncertain. Germline assignment: CDR1 MNHEY and CDR2 SVGEGT. Trimming took 6 bases from V and 4 from J, leaving 15 bases between them. The CDR3 spans 14 residues. CDR3 coding DNA: TGTGCCAGCAGCGACGACACGTACCGAGAGACCCAGTACTTC. It is translated as CASSDDTYRETQYF.

V gene TRBV5-1 combines with J gene TRBJ1-2; D is perhaps TRBD1 (6 bases). CDR1 SGHRS and CDR2 YFSETQ come from the germline V gene. This CDR3 region has 14 residues. The V end lost 4 bases, the J end lost 8 bases, and 18 bases lay between the germline ends. CDR3 in DNA: TGCGCCAGCAGCGAACCCACAGGGTATGAAGGCTACACCTTC. Translation: CASSEPTGYEGYTF.

Turning to this clone: Other DNA sequences of this sample code for an identical CDR3. The V and J genes are TRBV18 and TRBJ2-1; TRBD1 aligns across 9 bases. The J segment lost 6 bases and the V segment lost 0 bases, leaving 3 bases of the junction unmatched. The CDR3 spans 15 residues. Germline CDR1 reads KGHSH; CDR2 reads LQKENI. The CDR3 nucleotides read TGTGCCAGCTCACCACCGGGACAGGGAGGCAATGAGCAGTTCTTC. Encoded protein: CASSPPGQGGNEQFF.

The chain is built from TRBV6-1 and TRBJ2-7; the match to TRBD1 covers 12 bases. CDR3 length: 15 amino acids. Germline loops: CDR1 MNHNS, CDR2 SASEGT. V gave up 2 bases and J gave up 6 bases; unmatched junction bases: 5. CDR3 nucleotide sequence: TGTGCCAGCAGTGAATCCGGGACAGGGGGCGTCGAGCAGTACTTC. Translation gives CASSESGTGGVEQYF.